A single T cell receptor beta chain is shown here with its context. Antigen: not known. This sample stems from a study of cytomegalovirus exposure and HLA in healthy donors. The donors were members of the approximately 130-subject validation cohort (separate from the approximately 670-subject first cohort). V dropped 5 bases and J dropped 1 base, with 11 bases sitting between them. Germline loops: CDR1 SGHTA, CDR2 FQGTGA. The CDR3 totals 14 residues. Study conclusions and caveats: High specificity and sensitivity for cytomegalovirus status were reported for the classifier. Altogether, some 170 TCR beta chains were recorded as cytomegalovirus-associated.

Produced via immunoSEQ multiplex PCR; TCRdb's table is partial and in-frame only. Of 200,000 to 300,000 clones in the sample, about 88% were seen once. The sequence was collected from a man younger than 35 in good health and CMV-seropositive. This chain links TRBV7-3 with TRBJ1-1; no firm D call. Sequencing was done on a sample of PBMCs. CDR3 amino acids: CASSPGGKNTEAFF. CDR3 DNA sequence: TGTGCCAGCAGCCCGGGAGGCAAGAACACTGAAGCTTTCTTT.